In this sample, the clone carrying this T cell receptor (beta chain) turned up a few times. These data originate in a study of beta chain features in type 1 diabetes. The length of the CDR3 is 17 residues. CDR1 is LGHNA, CDR2 YNFKEQ, per germline. J gave up 6 bases and V 1 base, and 6 bases lay outside the gene matches. Purity (above 95%) was reached by all sorted populations. As every portion of the isolated RNA was reverse transcribed, the sequencing read expressed TCRB transcripts. TCRdb's copy holds only in-frame clones and misses some; the assay was immunoSEQ multiplex PCR. Here the sample spans some 270,000 clones, 14% being singletons.

The chain recombines TRBV4-2 with TRBJ2-1, with TRBD2 matching 13 bases. The sequence came from a middle-aged woman in good health. Specimen: naive CD4+ T cells from blood. The CDR3 DNA is TGTGCCAGCAGCCAAGGGCTCGGGACTAGCGGGACCAATGAGCAGTTCTTC. Translated: CASSQGLGTSGTNEQFF.